One T cell receptor (beta chain) is described in this entry. The data were taken from a study of blood T cell repertoires in COVID-19. Turning to the study itself: The United States, Italy and Spain were the sources of the acute and convalescent COVID-19 samples. T cells, B-cell-depleted T cells, or PBMCs provided the cDNA or gDNA that served as material.

CDR1 MNHEY and CDR2 SVGAGI come from the germline V gene. V was pared by 10 bases and J by 2 bases, with 7 bases of the junction left unmatched. There are 13 residues in the CDR3. Assay used: immunoSEQ multiplex PCR; TCRdb lists only in-frame clones, some missing. The sample includes under 150,000 clones, around 88% of them seen just once. The source of this sequence is a human donor in a cohort sampled during active COVID-19. The chain links TRBV6-5 to TRBJ1-1; 7 positions match TRBD1. The sample taken for sequencing was peripheral blood. This CDR3 is CATRGQTNTEAFF. In nucleotides, the CDR3 is TGTGCCACCCGGGGACAGACTAACACTGAAGCTTTCTTT.